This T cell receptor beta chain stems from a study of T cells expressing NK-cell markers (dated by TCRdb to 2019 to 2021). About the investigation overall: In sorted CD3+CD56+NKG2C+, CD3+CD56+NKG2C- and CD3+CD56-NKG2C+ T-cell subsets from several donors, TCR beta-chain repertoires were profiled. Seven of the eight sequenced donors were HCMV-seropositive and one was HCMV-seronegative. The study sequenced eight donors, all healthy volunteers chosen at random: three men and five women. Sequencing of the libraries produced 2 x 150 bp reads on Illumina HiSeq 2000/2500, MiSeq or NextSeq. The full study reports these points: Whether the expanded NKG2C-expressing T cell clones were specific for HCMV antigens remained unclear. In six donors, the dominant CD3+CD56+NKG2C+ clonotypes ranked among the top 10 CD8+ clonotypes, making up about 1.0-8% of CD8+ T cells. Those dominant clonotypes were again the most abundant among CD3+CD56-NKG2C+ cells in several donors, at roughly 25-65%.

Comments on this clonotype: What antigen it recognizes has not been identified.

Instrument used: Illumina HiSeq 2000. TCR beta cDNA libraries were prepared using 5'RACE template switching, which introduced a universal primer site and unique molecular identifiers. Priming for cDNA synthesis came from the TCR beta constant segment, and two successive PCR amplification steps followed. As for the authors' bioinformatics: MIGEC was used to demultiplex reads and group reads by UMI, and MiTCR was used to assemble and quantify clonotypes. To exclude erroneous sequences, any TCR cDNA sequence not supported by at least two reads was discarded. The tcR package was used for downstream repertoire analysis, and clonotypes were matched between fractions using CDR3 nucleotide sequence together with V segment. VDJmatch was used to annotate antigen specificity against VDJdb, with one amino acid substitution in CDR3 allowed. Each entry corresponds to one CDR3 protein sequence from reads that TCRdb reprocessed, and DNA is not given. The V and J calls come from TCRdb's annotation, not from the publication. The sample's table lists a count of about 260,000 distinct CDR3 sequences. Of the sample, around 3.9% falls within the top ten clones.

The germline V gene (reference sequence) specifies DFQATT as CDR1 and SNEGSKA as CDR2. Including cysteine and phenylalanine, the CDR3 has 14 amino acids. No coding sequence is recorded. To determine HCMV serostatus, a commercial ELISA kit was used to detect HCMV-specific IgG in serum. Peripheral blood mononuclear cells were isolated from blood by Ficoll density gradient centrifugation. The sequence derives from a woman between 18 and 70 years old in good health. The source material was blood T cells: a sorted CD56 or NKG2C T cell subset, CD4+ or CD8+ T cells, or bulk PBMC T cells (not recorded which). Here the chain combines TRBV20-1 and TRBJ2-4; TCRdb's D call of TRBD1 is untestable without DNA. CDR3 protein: CSARGDIAKNIQYF.